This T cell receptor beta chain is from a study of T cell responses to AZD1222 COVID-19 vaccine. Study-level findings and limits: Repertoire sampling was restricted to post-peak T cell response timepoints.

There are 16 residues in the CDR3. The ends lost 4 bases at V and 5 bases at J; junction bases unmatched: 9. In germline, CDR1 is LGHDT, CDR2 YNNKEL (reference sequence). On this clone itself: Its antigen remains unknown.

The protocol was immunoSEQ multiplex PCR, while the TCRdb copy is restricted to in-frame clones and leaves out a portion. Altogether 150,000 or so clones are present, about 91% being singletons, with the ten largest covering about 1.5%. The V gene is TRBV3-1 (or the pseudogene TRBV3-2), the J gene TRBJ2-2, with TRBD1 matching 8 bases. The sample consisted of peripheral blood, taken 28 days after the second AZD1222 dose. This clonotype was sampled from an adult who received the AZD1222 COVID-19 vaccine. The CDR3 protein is CASSRILRQGTGELFF. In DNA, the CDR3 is TGTGCCAGCAGCCGTATCTTGAGACAGGGGACCGGGGAGCTGTTTTTT.